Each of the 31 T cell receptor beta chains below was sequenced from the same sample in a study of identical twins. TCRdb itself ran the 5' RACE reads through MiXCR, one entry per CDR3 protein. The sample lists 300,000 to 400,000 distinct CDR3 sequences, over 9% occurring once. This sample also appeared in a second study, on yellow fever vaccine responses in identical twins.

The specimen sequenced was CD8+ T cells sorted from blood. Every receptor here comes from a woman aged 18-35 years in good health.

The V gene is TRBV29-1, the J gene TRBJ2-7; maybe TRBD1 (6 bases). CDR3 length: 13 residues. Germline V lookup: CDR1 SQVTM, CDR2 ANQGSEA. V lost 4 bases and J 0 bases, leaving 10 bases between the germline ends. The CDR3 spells CSVGAGASYEQYF. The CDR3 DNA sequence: TGCAGCGTTGGGGCAGGGGCCTCCTACGAGCAGTACTTC.

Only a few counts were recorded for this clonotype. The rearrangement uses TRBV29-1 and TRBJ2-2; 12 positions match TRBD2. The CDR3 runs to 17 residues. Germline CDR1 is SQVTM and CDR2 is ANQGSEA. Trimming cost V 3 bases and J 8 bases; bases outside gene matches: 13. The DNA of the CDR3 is TGCAGCGTTGAGGCGGGGATCGGACTAGCGGGGAAGGGGGAGCTGTTTTTT. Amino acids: CSVEAGIGLAGKGELFF.

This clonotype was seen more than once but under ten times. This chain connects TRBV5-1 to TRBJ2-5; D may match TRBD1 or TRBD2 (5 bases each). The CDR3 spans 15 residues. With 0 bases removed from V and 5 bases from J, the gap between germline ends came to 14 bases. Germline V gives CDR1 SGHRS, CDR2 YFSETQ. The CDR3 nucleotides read TGCGCCAGCAGCTTGGTCGGGGCGGTAAGGGAGACCCAGTACTTC. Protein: CASSLVGAVRETQYF.

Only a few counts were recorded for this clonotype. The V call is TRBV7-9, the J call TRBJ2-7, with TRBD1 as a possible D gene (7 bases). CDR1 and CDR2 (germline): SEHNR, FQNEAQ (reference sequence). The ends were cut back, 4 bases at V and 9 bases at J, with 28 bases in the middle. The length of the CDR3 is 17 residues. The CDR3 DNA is TGTGCCAGCAGCTCCCCCGCCCTAGGTTCCTCCAGGGGGGTGCAGTACTTC. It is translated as CASSSPALGSSRGVQYF.

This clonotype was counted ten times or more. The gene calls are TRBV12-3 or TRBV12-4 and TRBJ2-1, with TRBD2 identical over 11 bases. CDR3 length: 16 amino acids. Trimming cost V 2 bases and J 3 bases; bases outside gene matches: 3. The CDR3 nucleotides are TGTGCCAGCAGTTTACCGACTAGCGGGGACTACAATGAGCAGTTCTTC. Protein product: CASSLPTSGDYNEQFF.

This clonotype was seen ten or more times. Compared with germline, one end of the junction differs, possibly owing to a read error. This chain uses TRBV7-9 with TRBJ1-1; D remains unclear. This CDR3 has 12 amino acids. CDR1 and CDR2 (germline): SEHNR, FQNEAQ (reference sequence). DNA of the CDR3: TGTGCCAGCAGTTTAGGTGGATCTGAAGCTTTCTTT. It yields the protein CASSLGGSEAFF. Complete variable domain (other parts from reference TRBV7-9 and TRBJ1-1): DTGVSQNPRHKITKRGQNVTFRCDPISEHNRLYWYRQTLGQGPEFLTYFQNEAQLEKSRLLSDRFSAERPKGSFSTLEIQRTEQGDSAMYLCASSLGGSEAFFGQGTRLTVV.

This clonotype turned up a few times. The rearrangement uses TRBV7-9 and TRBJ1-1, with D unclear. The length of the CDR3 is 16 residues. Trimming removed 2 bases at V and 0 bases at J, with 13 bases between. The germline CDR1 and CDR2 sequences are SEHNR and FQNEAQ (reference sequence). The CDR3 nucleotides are TGTGCCAGCAGCTTAATGTCAGAGGGTATGAACACTGAAGCTTTCTTT. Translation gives CASSLMSEGMNTEAFF.

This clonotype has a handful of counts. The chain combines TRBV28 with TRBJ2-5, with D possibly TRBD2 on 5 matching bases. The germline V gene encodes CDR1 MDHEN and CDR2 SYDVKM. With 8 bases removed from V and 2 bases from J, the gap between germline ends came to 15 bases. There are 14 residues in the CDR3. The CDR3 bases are TGTGCCAGCCCGCTCGGGGAGTTTCAAGAGACCCAGTACTTC. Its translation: CASPLGEFQETQYF.

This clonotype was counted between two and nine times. Written as DNA, the CDR3 is TGTGCCATCAGCCCGGACAGCGGGGAGCTGTTTTTT. This codes for CAISPDSGELFF. J is TRBJ2-2 and V is TRBV10-3, with D possibly being TRBD1 (6 bases). With 6 bases removed from V and 7 bases from J, the gap between germline ends came to 9 bases. Germline V lookup: CDR1 ENHRY, CDR2 SYGVKD. The CDR3 sequence is 12 residues long.

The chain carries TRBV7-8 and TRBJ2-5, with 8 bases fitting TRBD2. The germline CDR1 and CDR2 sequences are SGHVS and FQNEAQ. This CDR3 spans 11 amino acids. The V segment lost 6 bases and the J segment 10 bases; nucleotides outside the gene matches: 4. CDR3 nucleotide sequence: TGTGCCAGCAGGACTAGCGCGGACCAGTACTTC. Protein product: CASRTSADQYF.

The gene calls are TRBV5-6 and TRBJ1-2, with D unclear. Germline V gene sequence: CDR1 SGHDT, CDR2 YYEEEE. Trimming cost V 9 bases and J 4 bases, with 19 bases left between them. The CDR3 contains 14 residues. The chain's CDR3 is CAMGPGLGRYGYTF. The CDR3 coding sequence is TGTGCCATGGGCCCCGGGCTGGGCCGCTATGGCTACACCTTC.

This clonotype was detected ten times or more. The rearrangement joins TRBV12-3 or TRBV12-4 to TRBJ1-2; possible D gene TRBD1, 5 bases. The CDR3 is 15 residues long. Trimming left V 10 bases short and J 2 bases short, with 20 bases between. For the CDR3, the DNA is TGTGCCACCGAAAAAACGGGGGGGACGAACTATGGCTACACCTTC. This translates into CATEKTGGTNYGYTF.

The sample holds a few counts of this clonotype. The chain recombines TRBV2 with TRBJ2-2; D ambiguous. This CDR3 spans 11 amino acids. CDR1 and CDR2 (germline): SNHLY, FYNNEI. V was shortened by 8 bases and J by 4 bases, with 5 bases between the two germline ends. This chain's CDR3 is CASFVTGELFF. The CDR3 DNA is TGTGCCAGCTTTGTCACCGGGGAGCTGTTTTTT.

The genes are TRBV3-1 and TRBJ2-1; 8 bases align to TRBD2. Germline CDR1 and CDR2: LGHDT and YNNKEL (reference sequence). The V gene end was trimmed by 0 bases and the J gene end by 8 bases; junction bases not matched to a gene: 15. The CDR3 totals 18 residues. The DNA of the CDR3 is TGTGCCAGCAGCCAAGATGTTATAGCGGGACGACTAGGGGATGAGCAGTTCTTC. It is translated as CASSQDVIAGRLGDEQFF.

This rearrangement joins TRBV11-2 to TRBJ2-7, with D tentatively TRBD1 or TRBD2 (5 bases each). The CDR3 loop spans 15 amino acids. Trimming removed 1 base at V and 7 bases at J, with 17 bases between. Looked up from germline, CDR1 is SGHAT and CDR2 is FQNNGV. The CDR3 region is CASSLAYMGVGEQYF. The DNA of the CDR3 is TGTGCCAGCAGCTTAGCCTACATGGGGGTCGGGGAGCAGTACTTC.

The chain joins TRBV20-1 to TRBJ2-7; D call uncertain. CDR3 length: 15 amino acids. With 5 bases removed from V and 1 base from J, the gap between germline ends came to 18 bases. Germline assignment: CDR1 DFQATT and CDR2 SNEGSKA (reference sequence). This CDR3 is CSAESERGGSYEQYF. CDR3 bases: TGCAGTGCTGAGTCGGAGCGAGGTGGGTCCTACGAGCAGTACTTC.

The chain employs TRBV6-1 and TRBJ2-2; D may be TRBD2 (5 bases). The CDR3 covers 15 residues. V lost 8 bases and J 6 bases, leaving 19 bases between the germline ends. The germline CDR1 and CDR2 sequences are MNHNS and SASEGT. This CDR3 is CASFPAAGGAGELFF. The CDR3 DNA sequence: TGTGCCAGCTTCCCTGCGGCGGGTGGGGCCGGGGAGCTGTTTTTT.

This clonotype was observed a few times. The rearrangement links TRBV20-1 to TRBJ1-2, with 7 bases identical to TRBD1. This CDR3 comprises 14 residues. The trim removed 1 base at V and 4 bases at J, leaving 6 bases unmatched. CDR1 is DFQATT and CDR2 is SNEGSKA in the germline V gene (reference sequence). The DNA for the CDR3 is TGCAGTGCTAGAGCTCGGGACAGCATCTATGGCTACACCTTC. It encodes CSARARDSIYGYTF.

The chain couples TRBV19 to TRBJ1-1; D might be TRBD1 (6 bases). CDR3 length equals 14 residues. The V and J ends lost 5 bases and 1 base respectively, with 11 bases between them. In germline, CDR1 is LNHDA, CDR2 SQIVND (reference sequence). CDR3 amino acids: CASSAKQGNTEAFF. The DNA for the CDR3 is TGTGCCAGTAGTGCCAAACAGGGGAACACTGAAGCTTTCTTT.

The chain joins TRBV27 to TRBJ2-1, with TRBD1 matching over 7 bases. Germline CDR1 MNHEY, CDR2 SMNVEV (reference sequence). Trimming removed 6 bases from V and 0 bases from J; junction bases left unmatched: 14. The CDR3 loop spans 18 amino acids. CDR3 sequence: CASSRQGSGKVSYNEQFF. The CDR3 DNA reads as TGTGCCAGCAGCCGACAGGGATCCGGGAAGGTCTCCTACAATGAGCAGTTCTTC.

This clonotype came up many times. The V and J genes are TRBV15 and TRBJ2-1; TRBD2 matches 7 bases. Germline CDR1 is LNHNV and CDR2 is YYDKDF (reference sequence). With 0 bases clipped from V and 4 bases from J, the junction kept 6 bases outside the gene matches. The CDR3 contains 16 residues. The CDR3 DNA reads TGTGCCACCAGCAGAGATGGGAGGGGTGGATACAATGAGCAGTTCTTC. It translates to CATSRDGRGGYNEQFF. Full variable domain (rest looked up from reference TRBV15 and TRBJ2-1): DAMVIQNPRYQVTQFGKPVTLSCSQTLNHNVMYWYQQKSSQAPKLLFHYYDKDFNNEADTPDNFQSRRPNTSFCFLDIRSPGLGDTAMYLCATSRDGRGGYNEQFFGPGTRLTVL.

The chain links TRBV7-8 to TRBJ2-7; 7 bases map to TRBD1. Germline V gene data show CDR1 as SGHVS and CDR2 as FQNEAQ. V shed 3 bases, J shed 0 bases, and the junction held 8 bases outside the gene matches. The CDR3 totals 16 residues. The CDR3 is CASSFVGTAYSYEQYF. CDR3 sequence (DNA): TGTGCCAGCAGCTTCGTCGGGACAGCCTACTCCTACGAGCAGTACTTC.

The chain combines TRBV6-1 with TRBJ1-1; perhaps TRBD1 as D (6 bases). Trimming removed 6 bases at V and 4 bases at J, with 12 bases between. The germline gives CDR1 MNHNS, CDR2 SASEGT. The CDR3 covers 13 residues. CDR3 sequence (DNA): TGTGCCAGCAGGACCTCAGGGGTCACTGAAGCTTTCTTT. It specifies CASRTSGVTEAFF.

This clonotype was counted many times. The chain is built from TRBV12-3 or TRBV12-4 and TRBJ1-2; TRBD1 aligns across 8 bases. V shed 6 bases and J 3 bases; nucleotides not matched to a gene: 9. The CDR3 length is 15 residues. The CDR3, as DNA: TGTGCCAGCAGACCAACCGGGACAGGCGACTATGGCTACACCTTC. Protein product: CASRPTGTGDYGYTF.

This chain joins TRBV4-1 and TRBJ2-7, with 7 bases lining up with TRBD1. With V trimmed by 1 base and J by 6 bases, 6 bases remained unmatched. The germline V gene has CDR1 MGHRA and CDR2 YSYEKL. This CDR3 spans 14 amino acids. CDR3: CASSQGGQKSEQYF. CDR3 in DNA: TGCGCCAGCAGCCAAGGGGGACAGAAGAGCGAGCAGTACTTC.

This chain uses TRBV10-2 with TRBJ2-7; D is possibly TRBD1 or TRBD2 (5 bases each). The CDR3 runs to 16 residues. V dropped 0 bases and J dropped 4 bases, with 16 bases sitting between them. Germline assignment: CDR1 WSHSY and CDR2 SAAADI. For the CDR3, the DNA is TGCGCCAGCAGTGAGTCGACGGGGCGCTTAAGTTACGAGCAGTACGTC. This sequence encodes CASSESTGRLSYEQYV.

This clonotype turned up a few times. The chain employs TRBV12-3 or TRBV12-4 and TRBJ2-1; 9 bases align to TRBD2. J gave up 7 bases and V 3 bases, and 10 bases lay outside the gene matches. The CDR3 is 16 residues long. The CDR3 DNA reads TGTGCCAGCAGTTTCCGTGCGGGAGGGGTCGGGAATGAGCAGTTCTTC. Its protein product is CASSFRAGGVGNEQFF.

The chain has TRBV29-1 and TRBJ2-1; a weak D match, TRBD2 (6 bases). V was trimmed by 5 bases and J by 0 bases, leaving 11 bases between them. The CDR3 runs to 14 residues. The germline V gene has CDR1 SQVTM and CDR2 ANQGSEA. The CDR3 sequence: CSVWDSNSYNEQFF. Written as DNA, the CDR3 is TGCAGCGTTTGGGACTCGAACTCCTACAATGAGCAGTTCTTC.

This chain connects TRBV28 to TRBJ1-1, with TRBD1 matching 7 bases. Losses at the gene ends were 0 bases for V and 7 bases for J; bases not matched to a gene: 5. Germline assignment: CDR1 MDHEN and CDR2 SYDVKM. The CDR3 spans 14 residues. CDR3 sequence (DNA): TGTGCCAGCAGTTTATGGTCGGCAGGGGGTGAAGCTTTCTTT. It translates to CASSLWSAGGEAFF.

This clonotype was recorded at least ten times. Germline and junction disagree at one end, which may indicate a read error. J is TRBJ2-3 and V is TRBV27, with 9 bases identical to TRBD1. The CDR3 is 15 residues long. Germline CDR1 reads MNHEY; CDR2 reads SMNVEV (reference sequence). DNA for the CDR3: TGCGCCAGCAGCTACCGGGACAGGGGCACAGATACGCAGTATTTT. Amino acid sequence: CASSYRDRGTDTQYF.

Written as DNA, the CDR3 is TGTGCCAGCAGACCACCCCTTGAAGCGGGGGGGTATTATGAGCAGTTCTTC. This encodes CASRPPLEAGGYYEQFF. The chain joins TRBV7-2 to TRBJ2-1, with 10 bases matching TRBD2. Germline trimming cut 6 bases from V and 8 bases from J; bases unmatched to any gene: 16. The CDR3 has 17 residues. Germline-derived CDR1 and CDR2 are SGHTA and FQGNSA.